Below, one T cell receptor beta chain is given with its context. This clone appeared a few times. Its antigen is currently not known. No base quality values were provided; no much bigger clone lies one nucleotide off. This record comes from a study of cytomegalovirus exposure and HLA in healthy donors (dated by TCRdb to the late 2010s). In the study overall: According to an earlier analysis of 587 of the donors, about 179 million T cells yielded roughly 100 million unique TCR beta sequences and 276 Gb of sequence data. An early release that covered fewer than 800 HLA-typed donors contained 300 to 350 gigabases of sequencing data and some 87 million unique TCR sequences. Of the roughly 430 genotyped donors, over 70% fell in the genetic ancestry cluster associated with self-reported Caucasian donors. The study aimed to test whether signatures of past pathogen exposure could be identified by cataloging public T cell receptors. The study used immunosequencing to profile the T cell repertoires of 670 or so subjects and linked those repertoires to cytomegalovirus serostatus. A separate validation cohort of 100 to 150 different subjects was used in addition to the approximately 670-subject first cohort. To predict cytomegalovirus infection status, the study combined high-throughput TCR immunosequencing, statistical association of individual TCRs with disease status, and machine learning. To study patterns of TCR occurrence, a later analysis re-analyzed previously published TCR beta repertoires from 600 to 750 donors and added high-resolution HLA genotyping. In the later analysis, no new phenotypic data were used to find candidate immune exposures; instead, reliance was placed on TCR beta sequences and their occurrence across donors. An earlier analysis of 450 to 750 of the donors used high-throughput TCR beta sequencing to judge whether each TCR beta V gene segment behaved as functional or pseudogenic. Donor age, sex, ethnicity and CMV serostatus were compiled alongside the repertoire data. A later genetic analysis took genome-wide SNP genotypes for about 55% of the 666 donors and used that subset as a discovery cohort. All discovery cohort repertoires had been generated on a single sequencing platform. Both class I and class II loci were covered by HLA typing, at four-digit resolution. Typing coverage varied by locus: 629-630 donors for A, B, C, DRB1 and DQB1; approximately 500 for DQA1; more than 600 for DPA1; some 470 for DPB1. Because of strong linkage in the cohort, roughly five DR-DQ haplotypes were treated as single units for association and clustering. Among 398 genotyped donors of the cohort, an average of around 240,000 unique TCR beta nucleotide sequences were sequenced per donor, 15% to 20% of them non-productive. What the study reported, not specific to this receptor: Correlated functional status among segregating V segments might reflect linkage disequilibrium, but an unknown experimental factor could not be ruled out. In this cohort, only TCR beta chains were sequenced, and detectable features were limited by the absence of alpha or paired-chain data. According to the authors, the approach could potentially be generalized to other disease states and immunological phenotypes. Immune exposure information for the cohort was limited to CMV serostatus. The sequencing pipeline was judged likely to have produced a cluster of highly shared sequence variants as a technical artifact. Roughly uniform sequencing depth across donors was assumed in presence/absence analyses, although this assumption may not hold. In a later analysis, about 16,000 TCR beta sequences were associated with specific HLA alleles at a false discovery rate of 0.05. An earlier analysis of around 500 of the donors showed that most TCR beta V segments appeared in productive rearrangements either about 87% or about 30% of the time, which broadly matched IMGT annotations. A later analysis found that HLA-associated TCR beta chains were more clonally expanded and had lower generation probabilities than equally common non-associated chains. Assigning TCR associations to individual alleles was difficult when HLA alleles, especially DR and DQ, strongly co-occurred. Cytomegalovirus status was reported to be diagnosed by the classifier with high specificity and sensitivity in both the original and validation cohorts. In vitro tests confirmed that a few of the cytomegalovirus-associated TCR beta chains recognize cytomegalovirus antigens. Across donors, most TCR sequences were observed very rarely, whereas some public TCRs were present in many individuals. Because HLA typing was missing for some donors at each locus, association tests included only the typed subset. According to a later analysis, parvovirus B19, influenza, CMV and Epstein-Barr virus appeared linked to several top co-occurrence clusters. An association between a missense DCLRE1C variant and V-gene and J-gene trimming of TCR beta chains was found in a later genetic analysis and replicated in an independent cohort. In a later analysis, TCR association rates were found to vary across HLA loci, with the most associated TCRs seen for DRB1 alleles and the fewest for HLA-C alleles. According to a later genetic analysis, donors in an Asian-associated ancestry cluster had fewer N-insertions in productive TCRs than the approximately 650-donor mean. In a later analysis, most CMV-associated TCR beta chains were found to appear HLA-restricted, with HLA associations seemingly driven largely by CMV exposure. A further reported finding was that TCR beta sequences accurately predicted the HLA-A and HLA-B alleles for most subjects in the first cohort. The earlier analysis of 587 of the donors excluded approximately 15 rarely observed V segments, including chromosome 9 orphons, because counts were too low. A total of 150 to 200 TCR beta chains were listed by the study as associated with cytomegalovirus. Because the 87-base-pair reads could not distinguish some IMGT-functional V segments, including TRBV6-2 and TRBV6-3, those segments were excluded.

The cohort comprised some 700 healthy bone marrow donors. All cohort members were sampled while nominally healthy, although unrecorded immune exposures were likely present. The donor tested CMV seronegative and was one of the 352 seronegative cohort members. A peripheral blood sample was provided by each donor, and peripheral blood mononuclear cells were used for TCR beta sequencing. The Qiagen DNeasy Blood Extraction Kit was used to extract genomic DNA from the blood cell samples. V lost 5 bases and J lost 4 bases; the stretch between them is 9 bases long. According to the germline V gene (reference sequence), CDR1 reads LNHNV and CDR2 reads YYDKDF. The CDR3 runs 13 amino acids, cysteine and phenylalanine included. Left in the record is the CDR3 DNA by itself, 39 bases read in frame from the first base. The library was made by the immunoSEQ multiplex PCR assay. For the multiplex PCR, a mixture combining 60 forward primers for TCR Vbeta segments and 13 reverse primers for TCR Jbeta segments was used. The CDR3 region of rearranged TCR beta genes was amplified from genomic DNA with a multiplex PCR assay. On the Illumina HiSeq System, the amplified TCR beta libraries were sequenced as 87-base-pair reads. The original pipeline was this. Across the 670 or so repertoires, a later analysis counted approximately 83 million unique TCR beta chains, some 11 million of which were shared by at least two donors. A nearest-neighbor algorithm error-corrected the raw reads and collapsed the reads into unique sequences, merging closely related sequences to remove PCR and sequencing errors. To assign V, D and J gene segments, CDR3 sequences were aligned to IMGT reference sequences. For a sequence to be retained, at least a six-nucleotide match to both a V gene segment and a J gene segment was required. A rearrangement counted as productive if the CDR3 had no stop codons and remained in frame with V and J, and every other rearrangement counted as non-productive. Following IMGT convention, CDR3 was defined as the stretch from the second conserved V-encoded cysteine to the conserved J-encoded phenylalanine. The earlier analysis of 500 to 650 of the donors excluded any sequence lacking an unambiguous match to a single V gene segment. In an earlier analysis of approximately 610 of the donors, V segments were called functional above 56.7% productive rearrangements and were called segregating when the between-donor standard deviation exceeded 5%. A statistical classification framework was built for diagnosing cytomegalovirus status from the catalog of TCR beta chain sequences. In a later analysis, V and J genes were assigned by comparing TCR nucleotide sequences against IMGT/GENE-DB human TR gene sequences. The TCRdist pipeline was used in a later analysis to assign CDR3 sequences and most-parsimonious VDJ recombination scenarios. A later analysis defined each TCR beta chain by its CDR3 amino acid sequence plus V-gene family, and excluded reads lacking a unique V-gene family. As a way to deal with suspected cross-contamination and a sequencing artifact, a later analysis dropped 450 to 700 nucleotide sequences that were highly shared and had low generation probability. A later analysis calculated a clonal expansion index for each public chain from normalized within-repertoire ranks of inferred template counts. In a later analysis, generation probabilities were computed using a VDJ recombination model fitted to out-of-frame rearrangements, and the results were checked against IGoR. Hypergeometric tests were used in a later analysis to score TCR-TCR, TCR-HLA and TCR-CMV co-occurrence, with a repertoire-size bias correction applied to the TCR pairs. To estimate false discovery rates, a later analysis permuted the HLA or CMV assignments 20 times. In a later analysis, co-occurring TCRs were grouped with DBSCAN, and TCRdist sequence similarity was added when clustering was performed within HLA-allele-positive subsets. Repertoires with fewer than 30,000 or more than 120,000 public chains, plus five repertoires with anomalous nucleotide sharing, were excluded from co-occurrence clustering. The clones in this table, taken by TCRdb from immuneACCESS, are in-frame only. Not every clone is retained; where verified, under half of the shortfall comes from an unresolved V gene, and the cause of the rest is unknown. That table supplies the V and J calls and clone size; D and trimming were determined from the DNA. In this sample the table shows 150,000 to 200,000 clones, about 80% of which occur a single time. The ten top clones hold roughly 1.9% of the sample.

The chain joins TRBV15 to TRBJ1-3; there is no confident call for the D gene. This receptor was obtained from a female donor in good health and CMV-seronegative. The sequenced material came from PBMCs. The CDR3 protein sequence reads: CATSQTLGNTIYF. Here is the DNA: TGTGCCACCAGCCAAACTTTGGGAAACACCATATATTTT.